This T cell receptor (beta chain) was documented in a study of spatial heterogeneity in lung cancer. Time point denoted: sample taken at primary tumor resection. TCRdb analysed the 5' RACE reads with MiXCR anew, one entry per CDR3 protein. The sample includes more than 60,000 distinct CDR3 sequences, roughly 6.6% of them seen just once. With V trimmed by 1 base and J by 0 bases, 14 bases remained unmatched. The CDR3 extends over 19 amino acids. Per germline, CDR1 KGHSH and CDR2 LQKENI. The rearrangement links TRBV18 to TRBJ2-7, with 8 bases fitting TRBD2. The source of this sequence is a female donor with early-stage non-small cell lung cancer. The specimen comprised PBMCs, sampled at surgery. CDR3 coding DNA: TGTGCCAGCTCACCACTTCCCCTAACTAGCGGCTCTAGCTCCTACGAGCAGTACTTC. This sequence encodes CASSPLPLTSGSSSYEQYF.